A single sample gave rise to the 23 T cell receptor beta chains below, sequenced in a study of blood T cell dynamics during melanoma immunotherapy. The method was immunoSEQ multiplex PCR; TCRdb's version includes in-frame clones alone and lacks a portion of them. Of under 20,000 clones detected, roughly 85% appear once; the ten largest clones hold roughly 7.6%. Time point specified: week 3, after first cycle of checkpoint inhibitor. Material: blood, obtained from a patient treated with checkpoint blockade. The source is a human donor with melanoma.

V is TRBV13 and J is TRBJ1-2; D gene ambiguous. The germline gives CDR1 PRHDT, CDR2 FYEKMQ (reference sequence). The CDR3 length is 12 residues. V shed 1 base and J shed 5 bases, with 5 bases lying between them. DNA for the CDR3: TGTGCCAGCAGCTTAGAGCGATATGGCTACACCTTC. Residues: CASSLERYGYTF.

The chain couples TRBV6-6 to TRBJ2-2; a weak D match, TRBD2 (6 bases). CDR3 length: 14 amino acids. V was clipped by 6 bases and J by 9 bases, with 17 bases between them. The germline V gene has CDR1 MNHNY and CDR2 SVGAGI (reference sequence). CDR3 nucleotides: TGTGCCAGCAGAACCGGGACTCAAGGGAGGGAGCTGTTTTTT. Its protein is CASRTGTQGRELFF.

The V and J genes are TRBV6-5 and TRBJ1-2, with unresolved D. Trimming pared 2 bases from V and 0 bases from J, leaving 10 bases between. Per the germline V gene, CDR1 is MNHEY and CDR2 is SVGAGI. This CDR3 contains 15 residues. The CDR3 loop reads CASSYTETANYGYTF. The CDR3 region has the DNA TGTGCCAGCAGTTACACGGAGACCGCTAACTATGGCTACACCTTC.

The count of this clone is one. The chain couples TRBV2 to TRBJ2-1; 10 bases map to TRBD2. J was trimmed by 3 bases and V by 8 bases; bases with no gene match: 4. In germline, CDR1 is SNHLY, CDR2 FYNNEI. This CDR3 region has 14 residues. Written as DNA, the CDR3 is TGTGCCAGCGTTATAGCGGGAGGCTACAATGAGCAGTTCTTC. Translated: CASVIAGGYNEQFF.

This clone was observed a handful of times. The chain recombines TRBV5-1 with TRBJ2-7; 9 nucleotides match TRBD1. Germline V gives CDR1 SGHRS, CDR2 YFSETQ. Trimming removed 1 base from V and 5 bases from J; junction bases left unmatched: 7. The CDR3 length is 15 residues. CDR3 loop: CASSLMTGGINEQYF. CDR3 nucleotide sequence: TGCGCCAGCAGCTTGATGACAGGGGGAATCAACGAGCAGTACTTC.

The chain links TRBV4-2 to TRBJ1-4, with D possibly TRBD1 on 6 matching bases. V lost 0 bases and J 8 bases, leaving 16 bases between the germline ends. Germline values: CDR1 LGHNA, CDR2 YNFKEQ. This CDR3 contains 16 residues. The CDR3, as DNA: TGTGCCAGCAGCCAAGATCTGACAGGCGGGAGGGAAAAACTGTTTTTT. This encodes CASSQDLTGGREKLFF.

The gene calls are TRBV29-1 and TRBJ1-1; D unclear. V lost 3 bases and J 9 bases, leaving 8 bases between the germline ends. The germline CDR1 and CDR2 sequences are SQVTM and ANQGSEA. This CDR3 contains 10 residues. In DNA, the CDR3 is TGCAGCGTTGAGAAGGGAAAAGCTTTCTTT. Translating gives CSVEKGKAFF. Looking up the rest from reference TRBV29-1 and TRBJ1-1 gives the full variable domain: SAVISQKPSRDICQRGTSLTIQCQVDSQVTMMFWYRQQPGQSLTLIATANQGSEATYESGFVIDKFPISRPNLTFSTLTVSNMSPEDSSIYLCSVEKGKAFFGQGTRLTVV.

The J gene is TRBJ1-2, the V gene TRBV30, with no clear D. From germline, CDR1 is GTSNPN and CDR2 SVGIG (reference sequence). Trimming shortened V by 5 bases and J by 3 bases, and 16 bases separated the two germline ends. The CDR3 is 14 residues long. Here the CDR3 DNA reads TGTGCCTGGGCCAGATGGGAGGCATACTATGGCTACACCTTC. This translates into CAWARWEAYYGYTF.

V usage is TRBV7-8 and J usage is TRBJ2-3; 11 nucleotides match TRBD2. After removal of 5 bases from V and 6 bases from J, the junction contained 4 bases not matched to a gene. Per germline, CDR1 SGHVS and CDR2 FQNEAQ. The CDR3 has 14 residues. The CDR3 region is CASSKTSGIDTQYF. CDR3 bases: TGTGCCAGCAGCAAGACTAGCGGGATTGATACGCAGTATTTT.

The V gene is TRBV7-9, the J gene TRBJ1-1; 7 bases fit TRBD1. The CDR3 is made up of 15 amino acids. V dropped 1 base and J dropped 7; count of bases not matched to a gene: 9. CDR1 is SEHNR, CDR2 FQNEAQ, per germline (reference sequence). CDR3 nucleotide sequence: TGTGCCAGCAGCTTAGGTCTCAGGGGGGAAGTTGAAGCTTTCTTT. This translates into CASSLGLRGEVEAFF.

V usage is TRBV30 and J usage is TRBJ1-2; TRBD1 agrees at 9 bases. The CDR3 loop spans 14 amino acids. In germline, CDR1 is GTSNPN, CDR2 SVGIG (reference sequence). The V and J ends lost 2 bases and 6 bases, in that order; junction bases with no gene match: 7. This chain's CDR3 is CAWSSLRTGDGYTF. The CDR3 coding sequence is TGTGCCTGGAGTAGTCTTCGGACAGGGGATGGCTACACCTTC.

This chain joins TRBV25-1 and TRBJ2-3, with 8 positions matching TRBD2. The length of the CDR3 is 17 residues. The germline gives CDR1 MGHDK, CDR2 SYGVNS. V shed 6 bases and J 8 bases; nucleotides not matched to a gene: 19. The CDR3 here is CASSKDPGTRPVGTQYF. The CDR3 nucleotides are TGTGCCAGCAGCAAGGATCCCGGGACTAGGCCTGTAGGTACGCAGTATTTT. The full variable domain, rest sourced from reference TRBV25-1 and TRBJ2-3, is EADIYQTPRYLVIGTGKKITLECSQTMGHDKMYWYQQDPGMELHLIHYSYGVNSTEKGDLSSESTVSRIRTEHFPLTLESARPSHTSQYLCASSKDPGTRPVGTQYFGPGTRLTVL.

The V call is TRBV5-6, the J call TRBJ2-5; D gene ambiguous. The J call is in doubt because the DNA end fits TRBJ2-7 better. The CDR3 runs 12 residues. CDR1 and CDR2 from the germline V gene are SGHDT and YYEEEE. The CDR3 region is CASSLFRYEQYF. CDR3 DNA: TGTGCCAGCAGCTTGTTCCGGTACGAGCAGTACTTC.

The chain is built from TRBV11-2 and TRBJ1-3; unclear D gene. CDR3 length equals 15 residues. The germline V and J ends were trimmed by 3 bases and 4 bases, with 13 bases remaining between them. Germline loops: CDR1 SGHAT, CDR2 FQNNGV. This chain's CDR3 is CASSLGRTRGNTIYF. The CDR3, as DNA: TGTGCCAGCAGCTTGGGCAGAACACGGGGAAACACCATATATTTT.

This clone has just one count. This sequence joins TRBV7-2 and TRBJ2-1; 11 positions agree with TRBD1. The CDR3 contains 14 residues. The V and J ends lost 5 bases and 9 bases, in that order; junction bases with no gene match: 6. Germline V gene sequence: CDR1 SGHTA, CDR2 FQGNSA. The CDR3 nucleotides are TGTGCCAGCAGCCCAGGACAGGGGGCTAGTGAGCAGTTCTTC. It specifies CASSPGQGASEQFF.

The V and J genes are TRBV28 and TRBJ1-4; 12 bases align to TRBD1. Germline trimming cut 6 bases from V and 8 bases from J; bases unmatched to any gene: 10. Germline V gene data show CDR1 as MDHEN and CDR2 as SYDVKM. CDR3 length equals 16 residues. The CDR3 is CASREGQGALEEKLFF. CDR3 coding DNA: TGTGCCAGCAGGGAGGGACAGGGGGCTTTAGAAGAAAAACTGTTTTTT.

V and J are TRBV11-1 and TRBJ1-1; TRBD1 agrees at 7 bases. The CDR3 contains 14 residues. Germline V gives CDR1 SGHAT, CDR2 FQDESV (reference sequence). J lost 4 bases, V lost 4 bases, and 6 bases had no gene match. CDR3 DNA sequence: TGTGCCAGCAGCTATCTACAGGGGCGCACTGAAGCTTTCTTT. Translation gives CASSYLQGRTEAFF.

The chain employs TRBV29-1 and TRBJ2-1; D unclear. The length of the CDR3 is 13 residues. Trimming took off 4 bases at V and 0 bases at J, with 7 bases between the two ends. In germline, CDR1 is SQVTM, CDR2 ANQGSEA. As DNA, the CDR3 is TGCAGCGTTGCTCCTAGCTCCTACAATGAGCAGTTCTTC. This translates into CSVAPSSYNEQFF.

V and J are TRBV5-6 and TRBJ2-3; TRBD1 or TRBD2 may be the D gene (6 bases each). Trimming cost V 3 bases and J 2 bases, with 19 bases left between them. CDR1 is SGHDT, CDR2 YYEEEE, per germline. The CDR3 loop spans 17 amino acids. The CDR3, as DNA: TGTGCCAGCAGCTCCAGGAGGGGGTTGGGTCCCACAGATACGCAGTATTTT. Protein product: CASSSRRGLGPTDTQYF.

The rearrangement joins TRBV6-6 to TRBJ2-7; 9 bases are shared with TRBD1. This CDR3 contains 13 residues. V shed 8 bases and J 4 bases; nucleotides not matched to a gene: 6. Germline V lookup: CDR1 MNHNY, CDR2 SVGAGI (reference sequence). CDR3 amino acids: CASLNRGLYEQYF. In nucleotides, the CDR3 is TGTGCCAGCCTGAACAGGGGGCTTTACGAGCAGTACTTC.

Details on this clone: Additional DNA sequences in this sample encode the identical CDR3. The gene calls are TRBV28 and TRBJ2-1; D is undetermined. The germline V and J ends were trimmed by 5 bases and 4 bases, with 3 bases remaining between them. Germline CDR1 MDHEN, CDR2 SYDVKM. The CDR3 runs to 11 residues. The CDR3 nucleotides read TGTGCCAGCAGTCCTTACAATGAGCAGTTCTTC. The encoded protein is CASSPYNEQFF.

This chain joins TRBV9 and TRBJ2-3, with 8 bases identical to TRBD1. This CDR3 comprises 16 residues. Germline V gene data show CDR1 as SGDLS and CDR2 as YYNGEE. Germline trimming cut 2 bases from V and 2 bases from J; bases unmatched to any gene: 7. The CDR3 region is CASSVWTGQATDTQYF. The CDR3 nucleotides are TGTGCCAGCAGCGTGTGGACAGGGCAAGCCACAGATACGCAGTATTTT.

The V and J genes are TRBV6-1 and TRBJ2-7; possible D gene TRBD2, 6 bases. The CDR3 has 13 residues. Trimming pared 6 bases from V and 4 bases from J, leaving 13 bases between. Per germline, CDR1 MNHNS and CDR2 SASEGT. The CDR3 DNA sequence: TGTGCCAGCAGCGGGAGTTTCTCATACGAGCAGTACTTC. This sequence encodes CASSGSFSYEQYF.